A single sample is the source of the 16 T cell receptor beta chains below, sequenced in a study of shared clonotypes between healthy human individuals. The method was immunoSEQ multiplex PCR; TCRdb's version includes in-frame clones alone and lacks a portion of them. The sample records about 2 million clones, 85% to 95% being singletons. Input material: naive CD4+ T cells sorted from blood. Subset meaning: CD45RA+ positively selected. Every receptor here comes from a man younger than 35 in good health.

For the CDR3, the DNA is TGTGCCAGCAGCCACGGGGGGACTATTAATGAGCAGTTCTTC. This codes for CASSHGGTINEQFF. The chain combines TRBV7-2 with TRBJ2-1, with 7 bases aligning to TRBD2. Germline V gene data show CDR1 as SGHTA and CDR2 as FQGNSA. The junction had 8 bases not matched to a gene; V was cut back by 5 bases and J by 7 bases. The CDR3 runs to 14 residues.

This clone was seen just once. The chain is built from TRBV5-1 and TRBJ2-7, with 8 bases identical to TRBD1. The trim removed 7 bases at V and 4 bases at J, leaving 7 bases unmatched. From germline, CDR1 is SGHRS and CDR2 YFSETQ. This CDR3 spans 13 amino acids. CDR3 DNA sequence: TGCGCCAGCTCGTGGGACAGGCTTTACGAGCAGTACTTC. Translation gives CASSWDRLYEQYF. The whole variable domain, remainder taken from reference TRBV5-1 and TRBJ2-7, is KAGVTQTPRYLIKTRGQQVTLSCSPISGHRSVSWYQQTPGQGLQFLFEYFSETQRNKGNFPGRFSGRQFSNSRSEMNVSTLELGDSALYLCASSWDRLYEQYFGPGTRLTVT.

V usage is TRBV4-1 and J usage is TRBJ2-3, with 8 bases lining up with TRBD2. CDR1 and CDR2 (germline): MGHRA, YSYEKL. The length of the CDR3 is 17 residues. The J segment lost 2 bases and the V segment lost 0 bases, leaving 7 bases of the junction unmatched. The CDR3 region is CASSQEGTRRTTDTQYF. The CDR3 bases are TGCGCCAGCAGCCAAGAAGGGACTAGAAGGACCACAGATACGCAGTATTTT.

As DNA, the CDR3 is TGTGCCAGCAGACTAAGCGGGGCCACAGATACGCAGTATTTT. Translating it yields CASRLSGATDTQYF. This chain connects TRBV7-2 to TRBJ2-3; 7 bases map to TRBD2. With V trimmed by 6 bases and J by 2 bases, 5 bases remained unmatched. Germline V gene lookup returns CDR1 SGHTA and CDR2 FQGNSA. This CDR3 is built from 14 residues.

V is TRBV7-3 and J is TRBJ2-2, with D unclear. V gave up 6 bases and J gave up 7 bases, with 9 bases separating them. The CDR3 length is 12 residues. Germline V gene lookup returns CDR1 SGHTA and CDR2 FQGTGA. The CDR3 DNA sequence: TGTGCCAGCAGGGATGTGGGCGGGGAGCTGTTTTTT. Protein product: CASRDVGGELFF.

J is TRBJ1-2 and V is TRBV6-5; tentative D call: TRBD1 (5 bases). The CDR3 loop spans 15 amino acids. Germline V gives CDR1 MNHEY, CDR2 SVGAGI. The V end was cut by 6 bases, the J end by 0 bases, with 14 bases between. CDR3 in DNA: TGTGCCAGCAGACGCGACAGTTCCGCTAACTATGGCTACACCTTC. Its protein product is CASRRDSSANYGYTF.

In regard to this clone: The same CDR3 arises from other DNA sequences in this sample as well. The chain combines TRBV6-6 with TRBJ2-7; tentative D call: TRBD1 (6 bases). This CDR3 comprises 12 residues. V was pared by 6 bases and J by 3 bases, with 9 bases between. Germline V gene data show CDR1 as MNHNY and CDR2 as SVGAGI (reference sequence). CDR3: CASSPGVYEQYF. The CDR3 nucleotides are TGTGCCAGCAGCCCAGGGGTCTACGAGCAGTACTTC.

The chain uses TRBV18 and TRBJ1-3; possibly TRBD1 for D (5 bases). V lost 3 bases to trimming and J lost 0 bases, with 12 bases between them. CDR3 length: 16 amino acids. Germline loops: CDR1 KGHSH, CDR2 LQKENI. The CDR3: CASSPTGKISGNTIYF. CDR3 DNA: TGTGCCAGCTCACCTACAGGCAAAATCTCTGGAAACACCATATATTTT. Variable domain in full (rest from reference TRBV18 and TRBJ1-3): NAGVMQNPRHLVRRRGQEARLRCSPMKGHSHVYWYRQLPEEGLKFMVYLQKENIIDESGMPKERFSAEFPKEGPSILRIQQVVRGDSAAYFCASSPTGKISGNTIYFGEGSWLTVV.

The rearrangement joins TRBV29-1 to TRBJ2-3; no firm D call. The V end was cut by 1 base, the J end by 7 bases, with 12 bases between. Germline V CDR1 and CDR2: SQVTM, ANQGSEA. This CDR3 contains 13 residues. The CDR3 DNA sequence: TGCAGCGTTGAAGCCTCTATTGGGAATACGCAGTATTTT. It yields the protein CSVEASIGNTQYF.

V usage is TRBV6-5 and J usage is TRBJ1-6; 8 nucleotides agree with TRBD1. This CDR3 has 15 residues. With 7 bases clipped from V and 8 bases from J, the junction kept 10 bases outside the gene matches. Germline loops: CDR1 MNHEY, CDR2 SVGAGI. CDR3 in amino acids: CASTRNDRGHSPLHF. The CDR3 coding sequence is TGTGCCAGCACCAGAAACGACAGGGGCCATTCACCCCTCCACTTT.

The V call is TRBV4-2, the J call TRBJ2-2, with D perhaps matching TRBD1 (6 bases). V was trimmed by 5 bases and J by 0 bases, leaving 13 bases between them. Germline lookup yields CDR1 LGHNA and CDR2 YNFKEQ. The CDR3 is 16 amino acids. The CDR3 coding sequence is TGTGCCAGCAGCAACCGGGACAAAACGAACACCGGGGAGCTGTTTTTT. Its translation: CASSNRDKTNTGELFF.

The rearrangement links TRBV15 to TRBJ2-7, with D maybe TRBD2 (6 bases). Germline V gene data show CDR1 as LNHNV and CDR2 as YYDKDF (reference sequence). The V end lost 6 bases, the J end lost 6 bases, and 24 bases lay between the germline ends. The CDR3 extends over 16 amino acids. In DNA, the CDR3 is TGTGCCACCAGTGACCCTTATCCGGGAGTCAAAGGCGAGCAGTACTTC. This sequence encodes CATSDPYPGVKGEQYF. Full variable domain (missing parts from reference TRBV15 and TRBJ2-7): DAMVIQNPRYQVTQFGKPVTLSCSQTLNHNVMYWYQQKSSQAPKLLFHYYDKDFNNEADTPDNFQSRRPNTSFCFLDIRSPGLGDTAMYLCATSDPYPGVKGEQYFGPGTRLTVT.

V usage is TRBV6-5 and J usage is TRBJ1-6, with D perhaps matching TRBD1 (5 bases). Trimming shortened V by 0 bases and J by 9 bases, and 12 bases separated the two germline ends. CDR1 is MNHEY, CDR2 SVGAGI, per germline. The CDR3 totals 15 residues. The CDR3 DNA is TGTGCCAGCAGTTACTCGGGACCGGGACTTTCACCCCTCCACTTT. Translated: CASSYSGPGLSPLHF.

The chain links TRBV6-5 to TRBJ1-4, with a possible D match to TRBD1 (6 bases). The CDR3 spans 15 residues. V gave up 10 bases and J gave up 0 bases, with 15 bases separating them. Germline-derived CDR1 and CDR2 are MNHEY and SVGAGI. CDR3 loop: CATAQGWATNEKLFF. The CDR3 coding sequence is TGTGCCACCGCACAGGGATGGGCAACTAATGAAAAACTGTTTTTT.

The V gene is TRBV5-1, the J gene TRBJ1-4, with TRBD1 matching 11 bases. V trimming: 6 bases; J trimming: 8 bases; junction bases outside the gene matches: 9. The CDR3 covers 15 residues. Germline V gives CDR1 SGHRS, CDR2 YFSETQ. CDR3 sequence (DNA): TGCGCCAGCACCCAAATGGGACAGGGGGGAGAAAAACTGTTTTTT. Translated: CASTQMGQGGEKLFF. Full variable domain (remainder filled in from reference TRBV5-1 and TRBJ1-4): KAGVTQTPRYLIKTRGQQVTLSCSPISGHRSVSWYQQTPGQGLQFLFEYFSETQRNKGNFPGRFSGRQFSNSRSEMNVSTLELGDSALYLCASTQMGQGGEKLFFGSGTQLSVL.

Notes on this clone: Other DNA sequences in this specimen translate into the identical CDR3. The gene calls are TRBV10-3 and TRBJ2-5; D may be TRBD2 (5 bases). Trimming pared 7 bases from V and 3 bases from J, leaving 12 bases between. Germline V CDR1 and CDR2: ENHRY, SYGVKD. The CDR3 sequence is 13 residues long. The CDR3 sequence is CAIKPGTEETQYF. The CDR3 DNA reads TGTGCCATCAAGCCGGGAACTGAAGAGACCCAGTACTTC.